This T cell receptor (beta chain) was retrieved from a study of CD8 T cells in ankylosing spondylitis. Libraries of TCR beta came from quantitative 5'-RACE with molecular barcodes. TCRdb itself ran the 5' RACE reads through MiXCR, one entry per CDR3 protein. This sample has 300,000 to 400,000 distinct CDR3 sequences; about a fifth occur once, and the top ten carry about 16%. The study's findings and limits: Significantly higher representation of disease-linked clones was reported for matched ankylosing spondylitis synovial fluid. Existing reports had already noted some motif variants in reactive arthritis synovial fluid and blood. Ankylosing spondylitis blood appeared to carry a characteristic TCR beta motif of fewer than 10 highly homologous variants.

This clonotype was observed a few times. Its matching antigen is unknown. The receptor was isolated from a male donor with ankylosing spondylitis. Sequences were obtained from blood, either unsorted or a sorted T cell fraction (not recorded which).

The DNA of the CDR3 is TGCGCCAGCAGTCAGCCAGGGCAAGAGACCCAGTACTTC. It specifies CASSQPGQETQYF. V gene TRBV5-1 combines with J gene TRBJ2-5, with D tentatively TRBD1 (5 bases). From germline, CDR1 is SGHRS and CDR2 YFSETQ. The CDR3 has 13 amino acids. The ends were cut back, 5 bases at V and 2 bases at J, with 10 bases in the middle.